The next 19 T cell receptor beta chains were all read from a single sample in a study of cytomegalovirus exposure and HLA in healthy donors. The PCR employed 60 Vbeta primers together with 13 Jbeta primers. The data were produced by immunoSEQ multiplex PCR, yet TCRdb's version contains in-frame clones alone and is incomplete. The repertoire consists of over 250,000 clones, with roughly two thirds occurring once and the leading ten covering around 2%. The specimen sequenced was PBMCs. The receptors derive from a female donor in good health and CMV-seronegative.

The chain recombines TRBV5-1 with TRBJ2-7; 10 bases fit TRBD2. The CDR3 consists of 15 residues. CDR1 and CDR2 from the germline V gene are SGHRS and YFSETQ. V was clipped by 6 bases and J by 7 bases; unmatched bases: 13. The CDR3 spells CASTAGVEAGGEQYF. The DNA for the CDR3 is TGCGCCAGCACCGCTGGGGTGGAAGCGGGAGGGGAGCAGTACTTC.

This CDR3 reads CASSFGTASNTGELFF. The CDR3 nucleotides are TGCGCCAGCAGCTTCGGGACAGCCTCGAACACCGGGGAGCTGTTTTTT. The chain carries TRBV5-1 and TRBJ2-2, with 7 bases fitting TRBD1. The CDR3 runs to 16 residues. CDR1 is SGHRS, CDR2 YFSETQ, per germline. V gave up 2 bases and J gave up 0 bases; unmatched junction bases: 4.

J is TRBJ2-7 and V is TRBV27; 8 bases map to TRBD2. CDR3 size: 15 residues. Germline-derived CDR1 and CDR2 are MNHEY and SMNVEV (reference sequence). The junction had 4 bases not matched to a gene; V was cut back by 0 bases and J by 3 bases. The CDR3 sequence is CASSLSPGGLYEQYF. Written as DNA, the CDR3 is TGTGCCAGCAGTTTATCACCGGGAGGGCTCTACGAGCAGTACTTC.

V is TRBV7-9 and J is TRBJ1-1; D remains ambiguous. This CDR3 contains 16 residues. V lost 5 bases, J lost 8 bases, and 24 bases lay in between. CDR1 and CDR2 (germline): SEHNR, FQNEAQ (reference sequence). CDR3 bases: TGTGCCAGCAGCACGACTGTCCCCAAGGCTCACTCGGAAGCTTTCTTT. This encodes CASSTTVPKAHSEAFF.

This clone was seen a few times. This chain uses TRBV6-1 with TRBJ1-3; perhaps TRBD1 as D (6 bases). Germline lookup yields CDR1 MNHNS and CDR2 SASEGT. V was clipped by 6 bases and J by 3 bases, with 12 bases between them. CDR3 length: 14 amino acids. The CDR3 sequence: CASRATGYGNTIYF. The CDR3 bases are TGTGCCAGCAGAGCGACAGGTTATGGAAACACCATATATTTT.

This clone was counted between two and nine times. This rearrangement joins TRBV4-1 to TRBJ1-1; 8 bases agree with TRBD1. After removal of 1 base from V and 1 base from J, the junction contained 5 bases not matched to a gene. CDR1 and CDR2 (germline): MGHRA, YSYEKL. The CDR3 is 16 residues long. CDR3 DNA sequence: TGCGCCAGCAGCCAAGGGAGACAGGGGTGGAACACTGAAGCTTTCTTT. Its translation: CASSQGRQGWNTEAFF.

The rearrangement joins TRBV27 to TRBJ2-7, with D maybe TRBD1 (6 bases). V was cut by 8 bases and J by 3 bases, with 17 bases left in between. CDR1 and CDR2 (germline): MNHEY, SMNVEV (reference sequence). The CDR3 sequence is 14 residues long. CDR3 loop: CASRQTGIVYEQYF. CDR3 coding DNA: TGTGCCAGCCGTCAGACAGGAATAGTCTACGAGCAGTACTTC.

The chain links TRBV4-2 to TRBJ2-1; TRBD2 matches 7 bases. CDR1 LGHNA and CDR2 YNFKEQ come from the germline V gene. The CDR3 is made up of 18 amino acids. Trimming removed 0 bases from V and 4 bases from J; junction bases left unmatched: 12. As DNA, the CDR3 is TGTGCCAGCAGCCAAGATCGGGCTAGCGGAGGGCTTTACAATGAGCAGTTCTTC. Amino acids: CASSQDRASGGLYNEQFF.

CDR3 residues: CASSQDQAGEFTEAFF. The DNA for the CDR3 is TGTGCCAGCAGCCAAGATCAGGCAGGGGAGTTTACTGAAGCTTTCTTT. The chain has TRBV4-2 and TRBJ1-1; D is possibly TRBD1 (6 bases). CDR3 size: 16 residues. V lost 0 bases, J lost 5 bases, and 16 bases lay in between. Germline V gene sequence: CDR1 LGHNA, CDR2 YNFKEQ.

The DNA of the CDR3 is TGTGCCAGCAGTTCGCTAACAAGGGAAAGGGGTGAGGGCTACACCTTC. Its protein product is CASSSLTRERGEGYTF. The chain uses TRBV5-6 and TRBJ1-2, with D tentatively TRBD1 (5 bases). Trimming stripped 5 bases from V and 8 bases from J, with 25 bases between. CDR1 SGHDT and CDR2 YYEEEE come from the germline V gene. The CDR3 runs to 16 residues.

The chain joins TRBV10-1 to TRBJ2-2, with 8 bases lining up with TRBD1. This CDR3 spans 14 amino acids. Trimming took 10 bases from V and 6 from J; bases not matched to a gene: 10. CDR1 and CDR2 (germline): WNHNN, SYGVQD (reference sequence). This chain's CDR3 is CATSLQGEAGELFF. CDR3 nucleotides: TGCGCCACCTCTTTACAGGGGGAGGCCGGGGAGCTGTTTTTT.

This sequence joins TRBV7-2 and TRBJ1-2; D is unresolved. V lost 5 bases and J 2 bases, leaving 9 bases between the germline ends. CDR1 is SGHTA, CDR2 FQGNSA, per germline. The CDR3 totals 13 residues. CDR3 residues: CASSATLNYGYTF. The CDR3 coding sequence is TGTGCCAGCAGCGCAACCCTAAACTATGGCTACACCTTC.

The V call is TRBV5-4, the J call TRBJ2-3; D perhaps matches TRBD2 (6 bases). The V and J ends lost 5 bases and 6 bases respectively, with 13 bases between them. The CDR3 totals 13 residues. Germline assignment: CDR1 SGHNT and CDR2 YYREEE (reference sequence). The CDR3 region is CASSRGAPDTQYF. As DNA, the CDR3 is TGTGCCAGCAGTCGCGGGGCTCCGGATACGCAGTATTTT.

This clone showed up just a few times. This chain uses TRBV7-3 with TRBJ1-2; 7 bases fit TRBD1. The CDR3 is 14 residues long. Germline values: CDR1 SGHTA, CDR2 FQGTGA. Unmatched junction bases numbered 3, after V lost 0 bases and J lost 5 bases. DNA for the CDR3: TGTGCCAGCAGCTTAACAGCGACAGGGTATGGCTACACCTTC. Its protein is CASSLTATGYGYTF.

This clone was seen a single time. The chain has TRBV4-1 and TRBJ2-7; 10 bases align to TRBD2. After removal of 1 base from V and 0 bases from J, the junction contained 9 bases not matched to a gene. Germline values: CDR1 MGHRA, CDR2 YSYEKL. The CDR3 loop spans 18 amino acids. DNA for the CDR3: TGCGCCAGCAGCCAAGGAAGCGGGAGGGGCAAACCCTCCTACGAGCAGTACTTC. This sequence encodes CASSQGSGRGKPSYEQYF.

The J gene is TRBJ2-3, the V gene TRBV10-3, with D tentatively TRBD2 (6 bases). The CDR3 totals 17 residues. In germline, CDR1 is ENHRY, CDR2 SYGVKD. With 3 bases removed from V and 0 bases from J, the gap between germline ends came to 16 bases. The CDR3 DNA reads TGTGCCATCAGTGAAGGGCGAGGCGGGGCCAGCACAGATACGCAGTATTTT. It yields the protein CAISEGRGGASTDTQYF.

This rearrangement joins TRBV11-1 to TRBJ2-2; no definite D call. Per the germline V gene, CDR1 is SGHAT and CDR2 is FQDESV (reference sequence). This CDR3 spans 18 amino acids. V was shortened by 5 bases and J by 1 base, with 20 bases between the two germline ends. The DNA of the CDR3 is TGTGCCAGCAGCCTTACCGGGTACGCCCCTAGGAACACCGGGGAGCTGTTTTTT. As protein: CASSLTGYAPRNTGELFF.

The V and J genes are TRBV10-1 and TRBJ2-7; 10 bases are a match to TRBD1. CDR3 length equals 11 residues. Trimming at V came to 8 bases and at J to 6 bases, leaving 1 base not matched to a gene. The V gene's germline CDR1 is WNHNN and CDR2 SYGVQD (reference sequence). The CDR3 nucleotides are TGCGCCAGCGGGGACAGGGGCGAGCAGTACTTC. Protein product: CASGDRGEQYF.

The V and J genes are TRBV27 and TRBJ2-7; 7 bases are a match to TRBD1. The CDR3 covers 12 residues. The germline V gene encodes CDR1 MNHEY and CDR2 SMNVEV (reference sequence). J was trimmed by 9 bases and V by 11 bases; bases with no gene match: 13. This CDR3 is CADRVGILGQYF. CDR3 nucleotide sequence: TGTGCCGACAGGGTGGGCATTCTAGGGCAGTACTTC.